This TCR beta chain was documented in a study of early T cells in non-severe SARS-CoV-2 infection (dated by TCRdb to about 2021). As for the study more broadly: TCR sequencing used bulk RNA from unsorted whole blood, so alpha and beta chains could not be paired.

This clonotype was seen more than once but under ten times. What antigen it recognizes has not been identified. Base qualities were left out, and no much larger clone turns up one base away. A case-control design nested within a healthcare worker cohort in London, UK, was used, with weekly nasopharyngeal swab PCR tests and blood sampling performed. Healthcare workers were recruited between 23 and 31 March 2020, during the week of the UK lockdown, and were followed weekly for up to 16 weeks. Receptors were amplified or captured by 5' RACE. The sample was run on a NextSeq 500. Unique molecular identifiers were attached to individual cDNA molecules in the TCR library protocol so that sequencing error and PCR bias could be corrected. Both TCR alpha and beta chains were sequenced, and tight co-correlation was observed between alpha and beta sequence abundances in each sample. In the source study's methods: V gene, J gene and CDR3 annotation of TCR sequences was performed with Decombinator V4. Expanded TCRs were defined as changing significantly between any two time points under a Poisson model with p below 0.0001. TCR abundances were normalised to the total number of TCRs sequenced per sample and were expressed as counts per million. TRAV1-2 paired with TRAJ12, TRAJ20 or TRAJ33 defined MAIT TCRs, while TRAV10 paired with TRAJ18 defined iNKT TCRs. VDJdb, accessed on 1 November 2021, was searched for TCRs annotated for CMV, EBV and SARS-CoV-2, and TCRs annotated for more than one antigen were excluded. TCRdb trimmed the raw reads at Q25, called clones with MiXCR and kept productive beta chains. Records with the same CDR3 protein are collapsed into one entry carrying the most frequent genes and DNA. TCRdb's processing, not the study's, gives the V and J calls here. This sample gives about 100,000 distinct CDR3 sequences in total; over 8.5% of them show up just once. 6.5% to 8% of the sample is taken by the ten largest.

Paper-wide results and their limitations: Matching against VDJdb was skewed toward anti-spike CD8 responses, likely underestimated virus-specific expansions, and missed private and CD4 specificities.

Counted from cysteine to phenylalanine, this CDR3 has 12 amino acids. Only CDR3 DNA remains: 36 bases, in frame from the first base. Trimming leaves V shorter by 3 bases and J shorter by 13 bases, with the junction holding 5 bases beyond the gene matches. The germline V gene (reference sequence) provides CDR1 DFQATT and CDR2 SNEGSKA. The chain is made from TRBV20-1 and TRBJ2-5, with 13 bases aligning to TRBD2. Sequencing was performed on whole blood. The sequence came from an adult who was a healthcare worker with PCR-confirmed SARS-CoV-2 infection or an uninfected control (not recorded which). The CDR3 has the sequence CSASTSGRAPYF. The DNA sequence is TGCAGTGCTAGTACTAGCGGGAGGGCTCCGTACTTC.